The clone carrying this TCR beta chain was seen at least ten times. The data are from a study of T cells after yellow fever vaccination. Study at large: EM, EMRA, CM and Tscm memory subsets were separated by sorting (using CD3, CD45RA, CCR7 and CD95).

V lost 4 bases and J lost 2, with 6 bases in between. The V gene's germline CDR1 is SGDLS and CDR2 YYNGEE. The CDR3 spans 12 residues. UMIs were added to TCR cDNA along with a universal primer site when it was made by 5'RACE template switching. From the 5' RACE reads, TCRdb called clonotypes with MiXCR, one entry per CDR3 protein. The repertoire includes 20,000 to 25,000 distinct CDR3 sequences, 4% to 6% of them detected once, and around 18% sits in the top ten. V gene TRBV9 combines with J gene TRBJ1-2; D not resolved. The receptor's source is a young man who received the YFV17D yellow fever vaccine. The input for sequencing was PBMCs, either bulk or a sorted T-cell subset (CD4+, CD8+, memory, or dextramer-sorted; not recorded which), taken roughly 47 days after the first yellow fever vaccination. The CDR3 spells CASSTANYGYTF. CDR3 in DNA: TGTGCCAGCAGCACAGCGAACTATGGCTACACCTTC.